This entry lists 22 T cell receptor beta chains sequenced from one sample in a study of PD-L1 blockade in urothelial cancer. Stated time point: peripheral blood 6 weeks after treatment start. Some clones are missing from TCRdb's copy, which holds only in-frame ones; the method was immunoSEQ multiplex PCR. Among about 66,000 clones listed, about nine tenths were seen once. The sample here was PBMCs, taken around atezolizumab (anti-PD-L1) treatment. These receptors originate from a man aged 60-69 years with urothelial cancer.

The genes are TRBV5-1 and TRBJ1-1, with 7 bases lining up with TRBD1. Per the germline V gene, CDR1 is SGHRS and CDR2 is YFSETQ. The V segment lost 4 bases and the J segment 2 bases; nucleotides outside the gene matches: 2. CDR3 length: 13 amino acids. The CDR3 DNA is TGCGCCAGCAGCCGGGACAGTAACACTGAAGCTTTCTTT. Protein sequence: CASSRDSNTEAFF.

The chain joins TRBV7-6 to TRBJ2-2; TRBD2 matches 9 bases. The CDR3 covers 17 residues. V trimming: 3 bases; J trimming: 3 bases; junction bases outside the gene matches: 8. From germline, CDR1 is SGHVS and CDR2 FNYEAQ. The CDR3 here is CASSFAGVAGDTGELFF. In nucleotides, the CDR3 is TGTGCCAGCAGCTTCGCGGGGGTAGCGGGAGACACCGGGGAGCTGTTTTTT.

The chain recombines TRBV5-1 with TRBJ2-6; D not certain. Germline assignment: CDR1 SGHRS and CDR2 YFSETQ. Trimming stripped 4 bases from V and 0 bases from J, with 11 bases between. The length of the CDR3 is 16 residues. DNA for the CDR3: TGCGCCAGCAGCCAAGCATCGAGCTCTGGGGCCAACGTCCTGACTTTC. Its protein is CASSQASSSGANVLTF. Together with reference TRBV5-1 and TRBJ2-6, the CDR3 gives the full variable domain: KAGVTQTPRYLIKTRGQQVTLSCSPISGHRSVSWYQQTPGQGLQFLFEYFSETQRNKGNFPGRFSGRQFSNSRSEMNVSTLELGDSALYLCASSQASSSGANVLTFGAGSRLTVL.

The chain couples TRBV27 to TRBJ2-2; D possibly corresponds to TRBD2 (7 bases). The CDR3 contains 17 residues. The germline V gene encodes CDR1 MNHEY and CDR2 SMNVEV (reference sequence). V lost 8 bases and J 1 base, leaving 20 bases between the germline ends. The CDR3 DNA reads as TGTGCCAGCTCCCTTAGAGGGGGGGGACAGAACACCGGGGAGCTGTTTTTT. Its protein is CASSLRGGGQNTGELFF.

The chain is built from TRBV11-3 and TRBJ2-1; D might be TRBD2 (6 bases). The germline V and J ends were trimmed by 5 bases and 6 bases, with 20 bases remaining between them. CDR1 is SGHNT, CDR2 YENEEA, per germline. CDR3 length: 16 amino acids. The CDR3 DNA reads as TGTGCCAGCAGCCTAATGTCCGGGAGTTCTGGCAATGAGCAGTTCTTC. Its translation: CASSLMSGSSGNEQFF.

The chain uses TRBV5-6 and TRBJ2-7; D gene ambiguous. CDR3 length equals 14 residues. The germline gives CDR1 SGHDT, CDR2 YYEEEE. V shed 0 bases and J shed 2 bases, with 9 bases lying between them. The CDR3 DNA follows: TGTGCCAGCAGCTTGGCGTACTTAACCTACGAGCAGTACTTC. Protein product: CASSLAYLTYEQYF.

This chain joins TRBV15 and TRBJ1-3; unclear D gene. The CDR3 totals 14 residues. Germline V lookup: CDR1 LNHNV, CDR2 YYDKDF (reference sequence). Trimming stripped 4 bases from V and 4 bases from J, with 11 bases between. This chain's CDR3 is CATSNKPPGNTIYF. In DNA form, the CDR3 reads TGTGCCACCAGCAACAAACCCCCAGGAAACACCATATATTTT.

The chain recombines TRBV5-4 with TRBJ2-7, with TRBD1 matching over 7 bases. The V and J ends lost 1 base and 7 bases, in that order; junction bases with no gene match: 8. The CDR3 loop spans 14 amino acids. The V gene's germline CDR1 is SGHNT and CDR2 YYREEE (reference sequence). CDR3 nucleotide sequence: TGTGCCAGCAGCTTGTGGCAGGGGGTCGCGGAGCAGTACTTC. Its translation: CASSLWQGVAEQYF. The full variable domain, its missing parts supplied by reference TRBV5-4 and TRBJ2-7, is ETGVTQSPTHLIKTRGQQVTLRCSSQSGHNTVSWYQQALGQGPQFIFQYYREEENGRGNFPPRFSGLQFPNYSSELNVNALELDDSALYLCASSLWQGVAEQYFGPGTRLTVT.

J is TRBJ1-4 and V is TRBV19, with TRBD1 matching 10 bases. The CDR3 consists of 15 residues. Germline V gene sequence: CDR1 LNHDA, CDR2 SQIVND (reference sequence). J gave up 3 bases and V 8 bases, and 6 bases lay outside the gene matches. In DNA form, the CDR3 reads TGTGCCAGTCGGGGACAGGGGATCCCTAATGAAAAACTGTTTTTT. Translating gives CASRGQGIPNEKLFF.

The genes are TRBV5-4 and TRBJ2-7; 8 bases match TRBD2. This CDR3 spans 13 amino acids. Germline V lookup: CDR1 SGHNT, CDR2 YYREEE (reference sequence). CDR3 region: CAAAAGGWYEQYF. The CDR3 DNA reads as TGTGCAGCAGCTGCGGGGGGTTGGTACGAGCAGTACTTC.

The rearrangement links TRBV30 to TRBJ1-3, with 7 bases matching TRBD1. After removal of 3 bases from V and 4 bases from J, the junction contained 6 bases not matched to a gene. Per the germline V gene, CDR1 is GTSNPN and CDR2 is SVGIG (reference sequence). The CDR3 runs to 14 residues. CDR3 loop: CAWRTGQAGNTIYF. The CDR3 region has the DNA TGTGCCTGGAGAACTGGACAGGCGGGAAACACCATATATTTT.

The gene calls are TRBV28 and TRBJ2-1; TRBD1 is a possible D gene (5 bases). The CDR3 has 13 residues. Trimming cost V 3 bases and J 5 bases, with 8 bases left between them. In germline, CDR1 is MDHEN, CDR2 SYDVKM. The CDR3 loop is CASSFWTNNEQFF. The DNA for the CDR3 is TGTGCCAGCAGTTTCTGGACAAACAATGAGCAGTTCTTC.

The chain joins TRBV7-3 to TRBJ2-7; D perhaps matches TRBD2 (7 bases). CDR1 is SGHTA, CDR2 FQGTGA, per germline. The CDR3 has 15 residues. Trimming left V 0 bases short and J 3 bases short, with 12 bases between. CDR3 residues: CASSLTGGAIYEQYF. CDR3 DNA: TGTGCCAGCAGCTTAACGGGGGGGGCTATCTACGAGCAGTACTTC.

The chain recombines TRBV7-3 with TRBJ2-1; perhaps TRBD1 as D (7 bases). The V and J ends lost 5 bases and 4 bases respectively, with 15 bases between them. Per germline, CDR1 SGHTA and CDR2 FQGTGA. The CDR3 length is 15 residues. The DNA for the CDR3 is TGTGCCAGCAGCAAGGAGGGGGCCGAGTACAATGAGCAGTTCTTC. The encoded protein is CASSKEGAEYNEQFF.

The chain carries TRBV4-1 and TRBJ2-7, with 13 bases matching TRBD2. Germline V CDR1 and CDR2: MGHRA, YSYEKL. V lost 2 bases and J lost 6; bases outside the gene matches: 4. The CDR3 is made up of 15 amino acids. In nucleotides, the CDR3 is TGCGCCAGCAGCCAATCGACTAGCGGGAGGATCGAGCAGTACTTC. Protein product: CASSQSTSGRIEQYF.

The chain is built from TRBV5-1 and TRBJ1-5, with D tentatively TRBD1 (6 bases). The ends were cut back, 0 bases at V and 4 bases at J, with 11 bases in the middle. The CDR3 extends over 15 amino acids. Per the germline V gene, CDR1 is SGHRS and CDR2 is YFSETQ. The CDR3 is CASSLGITGNQPQHF. The CDR3 DNA reads as TGCGCCAGCAGCTTGGGTATTACAGGGAATCAGCCCCAGCATTTT.

The chain employs TRBV4-1 and TRBJ2-7; D remains unclear. The V gene lost 6 bases and the J gene lost 0 bases, with 12 bases spanning the gap. CDR1 MGHRA and CDR2 YSYEKL come from the germline V gene. This CDR3 has 14 amino acids. CDR3 protein: CASSQPRSSYEQYF. The CDR3 DNA follows: TGCGCCAGCAGTCAACCACGCAGCTCCTACGAGCAGTACTTC.

This chain joins TRBV5-1 and TRBJ2-5, with 8 bases that match TRBD1. With 2 bases clipped from V and 4 bases from J, the junction kept 4 bases outside the gene matches. Germline values: CDR1 SGHRS, CDR2 YFSETQ. The CDR3 runs 14 residues. The CDR3 nucleotides are TGCGCCAGCAGCTTCCGGGACAGGATAGAGACCCAGTACTTC. Translated: CASSFRDRIETQYF.

The gene calls are TRBV6-5 and TRBJ1-5, with TRBD1 matching over 8 bases. The CDR3 length is 15 residues. Germline CDR1 is MNHEY and CDR2 is SVGAGI. Germline trimming cut 2 bases from V and 1 base from J; bases unmatched to any gene: 1. This CDR3 is CASSYTGGSNQPQHF. Here the CDR3 DNA reads TGTGCCAGCAGTTACACAGGGGGAAGCAATCAGCCCCAGCATTTT.

The chain carries TRBV28 and TRBJ2-5; 14 positions match TRBD2. CDR1 and CDR2 (germline): MDHEN, SYDVKM. The J segment lost 5 bases and the V segment lost 4 bases, leaving 9 bases of the junction unmatched. The CDR3 consists of 17 residues. CDR3 in amino acids: CASSSPGLAGVRETQYF. The CDR3 coding sequence is TGTGCCAGCAGTTCACCGGGACTAGCGGGAGTTCGCGAGACCCAGTACTTC.

The rearrangement uses TRBV6-1 and TRBJ1-1; D gene unclear. This CDR3 is 14 amino acids long. V shed 6 bases and J shed 1 base, with 12 bases lying between them. Germline V CDR1 and CDR2: MNHNS, SASEGT. The CDR3 region is CASRPMAGNTEAFF. The CDR3 DNA follows: TGTGCCAGCAGGCCGATGGCAGGGAACACTGAAGCTTTCTTT.

This chain uses TRBV5-1 with TRBJ2-3; the match to TRBD1 covers 7 bases. This CDR3 spans 16 amino acids. CDR1 and CDR2 from the germline V gene are SGHRS and YFSETQ. V lost 4 bases, J lost 4 bases, and 12 bases stayed unmatched. The CDR3 region has the DNA TGCGCCAGCAGCCCATCGACAGGGAGTTTCCCAGATACGCAGTATTTT. Its translation is CASSPSTGSFPDTQYF. Variable domain in full (rest from reference TRBV5-1 and TRBJ2-3): KAGVTQTPRYLIKTRGQQVTLSCSPISGHRSVSWYQQTPGQGLQFLFEYFSETQRNKGNFPGRFSGRQFSNSRSEMNVSTLELGDSALYLCASSPSTGSFPDTQYFGPGTRLTVL.